This T cell receptor (beta chain) appears in the sequencing data of a study of vaccination effects on CD4 cells after COVID-19. CDR3 length: 15 residues. Germline assignment: CDR1 KGHSH and CDR2 LQKENI. Trimming pared 4 bases from V and 6 bases from J, leaving 19 bases between. Generated by immunoSEQ multiplex PCR, the TCRdb table keeps only in-frame clones and is missing some. The sample consists of around 49,000 clones, about three quarters of them appearing once. This clone counts as medium-sized. What it recognizes is unknown. With 10 to 11 days of culture completed, CD4+ T cells were isolated. It was two doses of either the BNT162b2 or mRNA-1273 vaccine that participants received.

The sample here was CD4+ T cells from PBMCs cultured without peptide, taken after COVID-19 vaccination. The J gene is TRBJ2-7, the V gene TRBV18; possible D gene TRBD2, 6 bases. The receptor's source is a human donor who received a COVID-19 vaccine. The CDR3 loop reads CASSRSGTGDSEQYF. Here the CDR3 DNA reads TGTGCCAGCTCACGTTCCGGAACGGGAGACAGCGAGCAGTACTTC.